This TCR beta chain was profiled in a study of shared clonotypes between healthy human individuals. General study points: Sequencing of the sorted subsets was shown by rarefaction to be incomplete despite large depth. Clonotype sharing among the donors was expected to vary with sequencing depth.

The assay was run at deep level. TCRdb's table, derived via immunoSEQ multiplex PCR, lists solely in-frame clones and lacks some. The sample records roughly 2.1 million clones, under 95% being singletons. Of note for this clone: Antigen: not known.

CD45RO-negative CD8 cells positively selected for CCR7 made up the naive population, which excluded terminally differentiated effector memory CD45RA+ cells. Nashville, Tennessee was home to all donors, each a Caucasian adult. Trimming cost V 1 base and J 1 base, with 11 bases left between them. Germline assignment: CDR1 SGHDT and CDR2 YYEEEE. This CDR3 contains 15 residues. The TCR comes from a man between 18 and 29 years old in good health. Some clones in this sample may be carry-over from other donors' samples. The sequenced sample was naive CD8+ T cells from PBMCs. V gene TRBV5-6 combines with J gene TRBJ2-5; tentatively, D is TRBD2 (6 bases). For the CDR3, the DNA is TGTGCCAGCAGCTTGTGGCGGGGTCCCCAAGAGACCCAGTACTTC. As protein: CASSLWRGPQETQYF.